These 22 T cell receptor beta chains came from one sample sequenced in a study of blood T cell repertoires in COVID-19. The table came from immunoSEQ multiplex PCR; TCRdb's copy has only in-frame clones and leaves some out. The data hold tens of thousands of clones, with more than 90% observed a single time. The source material was peripheral blood. The receptors here all came from a man aged 50 to 59 with COVID-19, enrolled during active disease.

The chain recombines TRBV11-2 with TRBJ1-5; possible D gene TRBD1, 5 bases. CDR1 is SGHAT and CDR2 is FQNNGV in the germline V gene. CDR3 length: 16 residues. V was pared by 2 bases and J by 5 bases, with 16 bases between. The CDR3 loop is CASSLSPGDGYQPQHF. The DNA of the CDR3 is TGTGCCAGCAGCTTATCCCCGGGGGACGGATATCAGCCCCAGCATTTT. The full variable domain, with the rest looked up from reference TRBV11-2 and TRBJ1-5, is EAGVAQSPRYKIIEKRQSVAFWCNPISGHATLYWYQQILGQGPKLLIQFQNNGVVDDSQLPKDRFSAERLKGVDSTLKIQPAKLEDSAVYLCASSLSPGDGYQPQHFGDGTRLSIL.

This clone is a singleton in its sample. The sample has other DNA sequences that encode this CDR3 too. The chain combines TRBV5-1 with TRBJ1-3, with a tentative D call TRBD1 (5 bases). V was cut by 0 bases and J by 4 bases, with 8 bases left in between. The CDR3 spans 14 residues. The germline gives CDR1 SGHRS, CDR2 YFSETQ. The CDR3 DNA follows: TGCGCCAGCAGCTTGGCAGGGTACGGAAACACCATATATTTT. Its translation is CASSLAGYGNTIYF. The entire variable domain, with the rest obtained from reference TRBV5-1 and TRBJ1-3, is as follows: KAGVTQTPRYLIKTRGQQVTLSCSPISGHRSVSWYQQTPGQGLQFLFEYFSETQRNKGNFPGRFSGRQFSNSRSEMNVSTLELGDSALYLCASSLAGYGNTIYFGEGSWLTVV.

The chain links TRBV19 to TRBJ2-7; 12 bases match TRBD2. Germline CDR1 and CDR2: LNHDA and SQIVND (reference sequence). This CDR3 is built from 14 residues. V shed 7 bases, J shed 4 bases, and the junction held 5 bases outside the gene matches. Here the CDR3 reads CASKTSGSGYEQYF. The CDR3 bases are TGTGCCAGTAAGACTAGCGGGAGCGGGTACGAGCAGTACTTC. Full variable domain (rest looked up from reference TRBV19 and TRBJ2-7): DGGITQSPKYLFRKEGQNVTLSCEQNLNHDAMYWYRQDPGQGLRLIYYSQIVNDFQKGDIAEGYSVSREKKESFPLTVTSAQKNPTAFYLCASKTSGSGYEQYFGPGTRLTVT.

This clone showed up just once. The genes are TRBV3-1 (or the pseudogene TRBV3-2) and TRBJ1-2, with TRBD1 matching over 9 bases. The germline gives CDR1 LGHDT, CDR2 YNNKEL (reference sequence). This CDR3 comprises 14 residues. J was trimmed by 5 bases and V by 3 bases; bases with no gene match: 4. CDR3 sequence (DNA): TGTGCCAGCAGCCATGGGGACAGGGCTTATGGCTACACCTTC. This encodes CASSHGDRAYGYTF.

This clone has more than one count but fewer than ten. V and J are TRBV30 and TRBJ2-7; TRBD1 aligns across 9 bases. After removal of 3 bases from V and 3 bases from J, the junction contained 9 bases not matched to a gene. Per the germline V gene, CDR1 is GTSNPN and CDR2 is SVGIG (reference sequence). The CDR3 is 15 residues long. The CDR3: CAWSEDRGRYYEQYF. CDR3 DNA sequence: TGTGCCTGGAGCGAGGACAGGGGAAGATACTACGAGCAGTACTTC.

The rearrangement uses TRBV6-6 and TRBJ1-5; 12 nucleotides match TRBD1. Germline trimming cut 5 bases from V and 6 bases from J; bases unmatched to any gene: 20. This CDR3 comprises 20 residues. Per the germline V gene, CDR1 is MNHNY and CDR2 is SVGAGI (reference sequence). CDR3 protein: CASSQLLKYPGQGAPQPQHF. As DNA, the CDR3 is TGTGCCAGCAGTCAACTTCTAAAATACCCGGGACAGGGGGCTCCTCAGCCCCAGCATTTT.

V and J are TRBV5-5 and TRBJ2-1; the D gene is possibly TRBD2 (5 bases). The germline V gene encodes CDR1 SGHKS and CDR2 YYEKEE (reference sequence). V was trimmed by 0 bases and J by 0 bases, leaving 10 bases between them. The CDR3 loop spans 16 amino acids. The CDR3 sequence: CASSLGSGTSYNEQFF. DNA of the CDR3: TGTGCCAGCAGCTTGGGGAGCGGAACCTCCTACAATGAGCAGTTCTTC.

The chain employs TRBV6-4 and TRBJ2-3, with D maybe TRBD2 (5 bases). Germline CDR1 reads MRHNA; CDR2 reads SNTAGT. CDR3 length: 14 amino acids. Trimming removed 3 bases from V and 6 bases from J, with 13 bases in between. The CDR3 loop is CASSEAEGSDTQYF. DNA for the CDR3: TGTGCCAGCAGTGAGGCTGAGGGATCGGATACGCAGTATTTT.

CDR3 sequence: CATRLAGQETQYF. CDR3 sequence (DNA): TGTGCCACCAGATTAGCGGGACAAGAGACCCAGTACTTC. J is TRBJ2-5 and V is TRBV27; 8 positions agree with TRBD2. Germline V gene lookup returns CDR1 MNHEY and CDR2 SMNVEV (reference sequence). Trimming cost V 10 bases and J 2 bases; bases outside gene matches: 6. This CDR3 has 13 amino acids.

The chain couples TRBV5-1 to TRBJ2-7, with 10 bases fitting TRBD1. V gave up 1 base and J gave up 5 bases; unmatched junction bases: 9. Germline assignment: CDR1 SGHRS and CDR2 YFSETQ. The length of the CDR3 is 16 residues. This CDR3 reads CASSLIGTGEIDEQYF. The CDR3 DNA sequence: TGCGCCAGCAGCTTGATCGGGACAGGGGAAATCGACGAGCAGTACTTC.

This sequence joins TRBV7-6 and TRBJ1-2; TRBD1 matches 8 bases. V shed 5 bases and J 4 bases; nucleotides not matched to a gene: 9. Per the germline V gene, CDR1 is SGHVS and CDR2 is FNYEAQ. This CDR3 is built from 15 residues. The CDR3 nucleotides read TGTGCCAGCAGCCTACGACCCGGGACAGGCTATGGCTACACCTTC. Protein: CASSLRPGTGYGYTF.

This chain links TRBV29-1 with TRBJ1-1; D perhaps matches TRBD1 (5 bases). The CDR3 consists of 13 residues. The germline V gene has CDR1 SQVTM and CDR2 ANQGSEA. V was shortened by 3 bases and J by 8 bases, with 16 bases between the two germline ends. The CDR3, as DNA: TGCAGCGTTGATACCGCCGGAGCAGGGGAAGCTTTCTTT. Translating it yields CSVDTAGAGEAFF.

V gene TRBV27 combines with J gene TRBJ2-2, with D maybe TRBD2 (6 bases). Germline V gene lookup returns CDR1 MNHEY and CDR2 SMNVEV (reference sequence). CDR3 length: 14 residues. The V gene lost 8 bases and the J gene lost 3 bases, with 13 bases spanning the gap. The CDR3 DNA is TGTGCCAGCCGGGACTGGCTGGACACCGGGGAGCTGTTTTTT. It translates to CASRDWLDTGELFF.

This chain uses TRBV10-3 with TRBJ1-4; unclear D gene. The V end was cut by 3 bases, the J end by 8 bases, with 7 bases between. Germline CDR1 reads ENHRY; CDR2 reads SYGVKD. The CDR3 has 12 amino acids. The CDR3 DNA is TGTGCCATCAGTGAAAACTCAGAAAAACTGTTTTTT. Amino acid sequence: CAISENSEKLFF.

The V gene is TRBV5-1, the J gene TRBJ1-1; D is uncertain. This CDR3 has 15 residues. Germline assignment: CDR1 SGHRS and CDR2 YFSETQ. The V gene lost 0 bases and the J gene lost 6 bases, with 15 bases spanning the gap. CDR3 protein: CASSLGREGYSEAFF. CDR3 in DNA: TGCGCCAGCAGCTTGGGGAGGGAAGGATACTCTGAAGCTTTCTTT.

A few counts support this clone. CDR3: CASSSPWTGGYGYTF. The CDR3 region has the DNA TGTGCCAGCAGTTCTCCCTGGACAGGGGGATATGGCTACACCTTC. This chain connects TRBV28 to TRBJ1-2; 10 nucleotides align to TRBD1. Germline V lookup: CDR1 MDHEN, CDR2 SYDVKM. Trimming took 4 bases from V and 5 from J; bases not matched to a gene: 7. The CDR3 is 15 residues long.

The chain is built from TRBV5-1 and TRBJ2-3; a possible D gene is TRBD2 (5 bases). Per germline, CDR1 SGHRS and CDR2 YFSETQ. Trimming pared 2 bases from V and 4 bases from J, leaving 17 bases between. CDR3 length: 16 residues. As DNA, the CDR3 is TGCGCCAGCAGCTTTGTGGTGGCAGAGGGAGCAGATACGCAGTATTTT. Translation: CASSFVVAEGADTQYF.

V gene TRBV18 combines with J gene TRBJ2-1; a possible D gene is TRBD2 (5 bases). Trimming stripped 1 base from V and 8 bases from J, with 12 bases between. The CDR3 runs to 14 residues. Per germline, CDR1 KGHSH and CDR2 LQKENI. The CDR3 here is CASSPLFSSDEQFF. In DNA, the CDR3 is TGTGCCAGCTCACCACTCTTTAGTAGCGATGAGCAGTTCTTC.

The chain couples TRBV4-1 to TRBJ2-1; 8 bases align to TRBD2. The CDR3 covers 17 residues. Looked up from germline, CDR1 is MGHRA and CDR2 is YSYEKL. The ends lost 1 base at V and 4 bases at J; junction bases unmatched: 9. The DNA for the CDR3 is TGCGCCAGCAGCCAAGGGGGCGGGAGGCGGATTTACAATGAGCAGTTCTTC. Amino acid sequence: CASSQGGGRRIYNEQFF.

The chain joins TRBV7-2 to TRBJ2-1, with TRBD2 identical over 13 bases. J lost 8 bases, V lost 3 bases, and 7 bases had no gene match. This CDR3 has 16 residues. In germline, CDR1 is SGHTA, CDR2 FQGNSA. DNA of the CDR3: TGTGCCAGCAGCTTCGTACTAGCGGGGGGGGTCGATGAGCAGTTCTTC. This gives the protein CASSFVLAGGVDEQFF.

This rearrangement joins TRBV27 to TRBJ2-1, with 7 bases lining up with TRBD1. CDR3 length equals 13 residues. V gave up 5 bases and J gave up 10 bases; unmatched junction bases: 8. The germline V gene has CDR1 MNHEY and CDR2 SMNVEV (reference sequence). CDR3 DNA: TGTGCCAGCAGTGCCCACAGGGGTTTCGAGCAGTTCTTC. It is translated as CASSAHRGFEQFF.

This clone was found once. The J gene is TRBJ2-7, the V gene TRBV30, with D possibly matching TRBD1 (5 bases). Germline CDR1 and CDR2: GTSNPN and SVGIG (reference sequence). The V gene lost 4 bases and the J gene lost 0 bases, with 10 bases spanning the gap. CDR3 size: 13 residues. The CDR3: CAWTQGHSYEQYF. The CDR3 DNA reads as TGTGCCTGGACCCAAGGACACTCCTACGAGCAGTACTTC.